Included here is one T cell receptor (beta chain) sequence, with context. The data are from a study of T cell changes during pregnancy in multiple sclerosis. Only in-frame clones appear in the TCRdb table, and some are missing; sequencing was by immunoSEQ multiplex PCR. This repertoire shows 30,000 to 35,000 clones, 70% to 90% found once; its top ten account for 3.5%. The TCR originated in a female donor with multiple sclerosis, enrolled in a pregnancy study. This specimen was CD8+ T cells from peripheral blood mononuclear cells, taken in the third trimester of pregnancy.

The CDR3 here is CASSLGGGGHYEQYF. In DNA form, the CDR3 reads TGTGCCAGCAGCTTAGGGGGCGGGGGGCACTACGAGCAGTACTTC. This chain connects TRBV7-2 to TRBJ2-7; 8 bases are a match to TRBD2. Germline lookup yields CDR1 SGHTA and CDR2 FQGNSA. The CDR3 spans 15 residues. The junction had 5 bases not matched to a gene; V was cut back by 1 base and J by 3 bases.